This T cell receptor (beta chain) was documented in a study of STAT3 mutations in large granular lymphocyte leukemia. Study as a whole: Canonical activating STAT3 mutations were detected in roughly half of the longitudinally sequenced T-LGLL patients.

The study's findings and limits: All newly emerging clones after therapy were STAT3 wild type. At least one immunodominant TCR beta clonotype appeared in every T-cell large granular lymphocyte leukemia patient. Samples missed the first appearance of the clone.

This CDR3 has 16 amino acids. Germline CDR1 reads SGHNT; CDR2 reads YYREEE (reference sequence). Trimming cost V 0 bases and J 6 bases, with 18 bases left between them. As regards this clone: The antigen remains undetermined.

Average productive template count per sample was roughly 40,000. Using immunoSEQ multiplex PCR, the repertoire was profiled, and TCRdb retains in-frame clones only, with some absent. The profile shows about 42,000 clones, 80% to 90% of them singletons. The genes are TRBV5-4 and TRBJ1-1, with a possible D match to TRBD1 (5 bases). The source is a human donor with T large granular lymphocyte leukemia. Some clones in this sample may be carry-over from other donors' samples. Sequencing input: PBMCs. DNA for the CDR3: TGTGCCAGCAGCTTGGGGGGTGAGGGGCGGGATGCTGAAGCTTTCTTT. It translates to CASSLGGEGRDAEAFF.